A single sample is the source of the 15 T cell receptor beta chains below, sequenced in a study of blood T cell repertoires in COVID-19. The data were produced by immunoSEQ multiplex PCR, yet TCRdb's version contains in-frame clones alone and is incomplete. The sample yields 86,000 or so clones, over 90% seen once. Sequencing was done on a sample of peripheral blood. These receptors came from a human donor with active COVID-19. The donor label of this sample is uncertain.

V gene TRBV6-1 combines with J gene TRBJ1-2, with a weak D call TRBD1 (6 bases). From germline, CDR1 is MNHNS and CDR2 SASEGT. Trimming removed 1 base from V and 8 bases from J, with 8 bases in between. This CDR3 has 12 residues. The CDR3 region has the DNA TGTGCCAGCAGTGAAGGGACAGACGGCTACACCTTC. It encodes CASSEGTDGYTF.

This sequence joins TRBV27 and TRBJ2-7; 9 bases are a match to TRBD1. Germline trimming cut 5 bases from V and 3 bases from J; bases unmatched to any gene: 8. The CDR3 has 15 residues. Germline values: CDR1 MNHEY, CDR2 SMNVEV (reference sequence). The CDR3 nucleotides are TGTGCCAGCAGTGTCACCACAGGGGGCATCTACGAGCAGTACTTC. This sequence encodes CASSVTTGGIYEQYF.

This clone was recorded once. The chain uses TRBV7-2 and TRBJ2-1; 8 positions agree with TRBD2. The germline gives CDR1 SGHTA, CDR2 FQGNSA. Trimming took 5 bases from V and 6 from J; bases not matched to a gene: 9. The CDR3 runs 15 residues. Here the CDR3 reads CASSNPAGEVNEQFF. The DNA for the CDR3 is TGTGCCAGCAGCAATCCAGCGGGAGAGGTCAATGAGCAGTTCTTC. The entire variable domain, with the rest obtained from reference TRBV7-2 and TRBJ2-1, is as follows: GAGVSQSPSNKVTEKGKDVELRCDPISGHTALYWYRQSLGQGLEFLIYFQGNSAPDKSGLPSDRFSAERTGGSVSTLTIQRTQQEDSAVYLCASSNPAGEVNEQFFGPGTRLTVL.

The chain recombines TRBV19 with TRBJ2-7, with TRBD1 as a possible D gene (6 bases). The V and J ends lost 7 bases and 3 bases respectively, with 25 bases between them. In germline, CDR1 is LNHDA, CDR2 SQIVND (reference sequence). This CDR3 contains 17 residues. CDR3 nucleotides: TGTGCCAGTACACCCAAGGTGGCAGGGGCAGCACTCTACGAGCAGTACTTC. Translation gives CASTPKVAGAALYEQYF. Together with reference TRBV19 and TRBJ2-7, the CDR3 gives the full variable domain: DGGITQSPKYLFRKEGQNVTLSCEQNLNHDAMYWYRQDPGQGLRLIYYSQIVNDFQKGDIAEGYSVSREKKESFPLTVTSAQKNPTAFYLCASTPKVAGAALYEQYFGPGTRLTVT.

This clone has a single count. Relative to the germline gene, one junction end is altered; a read error may explain this. V is TRBV29-1 and J is TRBJ1-2; D is perhaps TRBD1 (5 bases). Germline V lookup: CDR1 SQVTM, CDR2 ANQGSEA. This CDR3 is built from 13 residues. The CDR3 sequence: CSVEGTSQAGYTF. The CDR3 DNA sequence: TGCAGCGTCGAAGGGACTTCTCAGGCGGGCTACACCTTC.

The genes are TRBV18 and TRBJ2-7, with 7 bases aligning to TRBD1. V dropped 0 bases and J dropped 1; count of bases not matched to a gene: 6. The V gene's germline CDR1 is KGHSH and CDR2 LQKENI. The length of the CDR3 is 16 residues. CDR3 region: CASSPPFGTVSYEQYF. The CDR3 DNA follows: TGTGCCAGCTCACCACCTTTCGGGACAGTTTCCTACGAGCAGTACTTC.

The chain joins TRBV3-1 (or the pseudogene TRBV3-2) to TRBJ2-7; tentatively, D is TRBD1 (5 bases). This CDR3 has 13 residues. V lost 6 bases and J 0 bases, leaving 9 bases between the germline ends. Germline V gene data show CDR1 as LGHDT and CDR2 as YNNKEL (reference sequence). Here the CDR3 reads CASRSDSSYEQYF. CDR3 coding DNA: TGTGCCAGCAGATCCGACAGCTCCTACGAGCAGTACTTC.

The chain has TRBV6-5 and TRBJ2-7; 7 bases agree with TRBD1. V was pared by 6 bases and J by 1 base, with 6 bases of the junction left unmatched. Germline-derived CDR1 and CDR2 are MNHEY and SVGAGI. This CDR3 is built from 14 residues. In nucleotides, the CDR3 is TGTGCCAGCAGATTCGGACAGGAGTCCTACGAGCAGTACTTC. It encodes CASRFGQESYEQYF.

The chain couples TRBV10-3 to TRBJ1-1, with 9 bases lining up with TRBD1. Trimming cost V 2 bases and J 3 bases; bases outside gene matches: 7. Germline V gives CDR1 ENHRY, CDR2 SYGVKD. The CDR3 totals 16 residues. The CDR3 reads CAISEDRGTKDTEAFF. In DNA, the CDR3 is TGTGCCATCAGTGAGGACAGGGGGACTAAGGACACTGAAGCTTTCTTT.

CDR3 DNA sequence: TGTGCCAGCAGCGGGCCGGGGGGGACAGATACGCAGTATTTT. Amino acid sequence: CASSGPGGTDTQYF. V gene TRBV2 combines with J gene TRBJ2-3, with TRBD2 matching 8 bases. Trimming at V came to 6 bases and at J to 3 bases, leaving 5 bases not matched to a gene. Germline CDR1 and CDR2: SNHLY and FYNNEI. This CDR3 region has 14 residues.

The chain uses TRBV2 and TRBJ2-2, with 8 bases fitting TRBD1. Germline loops: CDR1 SNHLY, CDR2 FYNNEI. Germline trimming cut 6 bases from V and 5 bases from J; bases unmatched to any gene: 5. The CDR3 has 14 amino acids. In DNA form, the CDR3 reads TGTGCCAGCAGGGCACAGGGGGGTACCGGGGAGCTGTTTTTT. Its translation: CASRAQGGTGELFF.

In its sample, this clone was seen once. The chain joins TRBV21-1 to TRBJ1-2; the table gives TRBD1 as D, unverified against the DNA. TRBV21-1 is described as a pseudogene. The CDR3 has 16 amino acids. CDR3 bases: TGTGCCACCAAAGAGACAGGGGTAGGGTTTGGCTATGGCTACACCTTC. It codes for CATKETGVGFGYGYTF.

The CDR3 bases are TGTGCCAGCAGCCCAGGAAGCGGGAGGGCCGTCAATGAGCAGTTCTTC. Residues: CASSPGSGRAVNEQFF. The chain employs TRBV11-2 and TRBJ2-1, with 10 bases that match TRBD2. This CDR3 is built from 16 residues. CDR1 and CDR2 from the germline V gene are SGHAT and FQNNGV. With 5 bases clipped from V and 6 bases from J, the junction kept 10 bases outside the gene matches.

This chain uses TRBV11-2 with TRBJ2-1; 7 bases agree with TRBD1. The length of the CDR3 is 17 residues. J lost 3 bases, V lost 5 bases, and 13 bases had no gene match. Germline values: CDR1 SGHAT, CDR2 FQNNGV. The CDR3 sequence is CASSVGLIDRVYNEQFF. CDR3 nucleotide sequence: TGTGCCAGCAGCGTGGGCCTAATCGACAGGGTCTACAATGAGCAGTTCTTC.

The chain uses TRBV5-4 and TRBJ2-1; D is undetermined. V lost 0 bases, J lost 4 bases, and 14 bases lay in between. This CDR3 spans 16 amino acids. The germline gives CDR1 SGHNT, CDR2 YYREEE (reference sequence). For the CDR3, the DNA is TGTGCCAGCAGCTTGGGGTCCGTGAGTCCTTACAATGAGCAGTTCTTC. The encoded protein is CASSLGSVSPYNEQFF.